Listed below are T cell receptor beta chains from one sample, sequenced in a study of blood T cell repertoires in COVID-19. TCRdb's copy holds only in-frame clones and misses some; the assay was immunoSEQ multiplex PCR. Here the sample spans hundreds of thousands of clones, roughly nine tenths being singletons. Material: PBMCs or T cells enriched from blood (not recorded which). All receptors come from a man aged 25 to 45 who had recovered from COVID-19. CDR3s include the opening cysteine and the closing phenylalanine or tryptophan. A D gene is named only where the DNA matches it firmly. Clone size is given for some rows only: seen once, a few or many times, or a class if the clone is expanded.

clone_size	d_call	v_call	j_call	cdr3_nt	cdr3_aa
-	TRBD2	TRBV11-2	TRBJ2-7	TGTGCCAGCAGCTTAGGATCACTAGCGGGGGACCCGGCCGAGCAGTACTTC	CASSLGSLAGDPAEQYF
-	-	TRBV13	TRBJ2-7	TGTGCCAGCAGCTACAGAGGGGGTCAATACTACGAGCAGTACTTC	CASSYRGGQYYEQYF
-	-	TRBV28	TRBJ2-5	TGTGCCAGCAGTCTTCCGAGGGAAAAGACCCAGTACTTC	CASSLPREKTQYF
-	-	TRBV4-1	TRBJ2-2	TGCGCCAGCAGCCAAGAGCCTAGCCAGAACACCGGGGAGCTGTTTTTT	CASSQEPSQNTGELFF
-	-	TRBV7-3	TRBJ2-1	TGTGCCAGCAGCTTAATAGGGGGTAATGAGCAGTTCTTC	CASSLIGGNEQFF
-	-	TRBV4-1	TRBJ2-1	TGCGCCAGCAGCGAGGCGGGAACGGTTGAGCAGTTCTTC	CASSEAGTVEQFF
-	-	TRBV19	TRBJ1-3	TGTGCCAGTAGTCTTCTCTCCGGCTCTGGAAACACCATATATTTT	CASSLLSGSGNTIYF
-	TRBD1	TRBV9	TRBJ1-1	TGTGCCAGCAGCCAAACTCCAGGGGGGAACACTGAAGCTTTCTTT	CASSQTPGGNTEAFF
-	-	TRBV9	TRBJ2-2	TGTGCCAGCAGCCGACAGCCCCCCACCGGGGAGCTGTTTTTT	CASSRQPPTGELFF
-	-	TRBV19	TRBJ1-2	TGTGCCAGTAGTATAGATCTATCGACGGGCTATGGCTACACCTTC	CASSIDLSTGYGYTF
-	TRBD1	TRBV19	TRBJ2-1	TGTGCCAGTAGGGCGGCGCCAGGGGGCAATGAGCAGTTCTTC	CASRAAPGGNEQFF
-	-	TRBV9	TRBJ2-2	TGTGCCAGTCACAGTCCCCACACCGGGGAGCTGTTTTTT	CASHSPHTGELFF
-	-	TRBV28	TRBJ2-7	TGTGCCAGCAGCCGTGCGGTAGCCTACGAGCAGTACTTC	CASSRAVAYEQYF
-	-	TRBV28	TRBJ2-5	TGTGCCAGCAGCCCCTCAGGGGTTGAGGAGACCCAGTACTTC	CASSPSGVEETQYF
-	-	TRBV27	TRBJ1-2	TGTGCCAGCAGTTTAGGCGGGGAAATCTATGGCTACACCTTC	CASSLGGEIYGYTF
few	-	TRBV5-1	TRBJ1-2	TGCGCCAGCAGCTTGTCCCCAGGGGCGGGAGCTAACTATGGCTACACCTTC	CASSLSPGAGANYGYTF
-	-	TRBV19	TRBJ2-5	TGTGCCAGTAGTCCCACCGGTGTACCGGGTCAAGAGACCCAGTACTTC	CASSPTGVPGQETQYF
-	TRBD1	TRBV19	TRBJ2-2	TGTGCCAGTAGTGGTCGACAGGGGACGACCGGGGAGCTGTTTTTT	CASSGRQGTTGELFF
-	-	TRBV3-1/TRBV3-2	TRBJ1-6	TGTGCCAGCAGTCAGACAGACCGAGAGTCACCCCTCCACTTT	CASSQTDRESPLHF
-	-	TRBV5-1	TRBJ1-1	TGCGCCAGCAGCTTGGGTCGGGGTGGTGAAGCTTTCTTT	CASSLGRGGEAFF
-	TRBD1	TRBV28	TRBJ1-4	TGTGCCAGCAGTTCCAGATTCGACAGGGGCCTTGAAAAACTGTTTTTT	CASSSRFDRGLEKLFF
-	-	TRBV18	TRBJ2-7	TGTGCCAGCTCTCTAGGCCTACGATCCTACGAGCAGTACTTC	CASSLGLRSYEQYF
-	-	TRBV30	TRBJ2-2	TGTGCCTGGAGTGCCCAGTTAGGGGTCGGGGAGCTGTTTTTT	CAWSAQLGVGELFF
few	-	TRBV20-1	TRBJ2-1	TGCAGTGCTAGGAGGATCCATGAGCAGTTCTTC	CSARRIHEQFF